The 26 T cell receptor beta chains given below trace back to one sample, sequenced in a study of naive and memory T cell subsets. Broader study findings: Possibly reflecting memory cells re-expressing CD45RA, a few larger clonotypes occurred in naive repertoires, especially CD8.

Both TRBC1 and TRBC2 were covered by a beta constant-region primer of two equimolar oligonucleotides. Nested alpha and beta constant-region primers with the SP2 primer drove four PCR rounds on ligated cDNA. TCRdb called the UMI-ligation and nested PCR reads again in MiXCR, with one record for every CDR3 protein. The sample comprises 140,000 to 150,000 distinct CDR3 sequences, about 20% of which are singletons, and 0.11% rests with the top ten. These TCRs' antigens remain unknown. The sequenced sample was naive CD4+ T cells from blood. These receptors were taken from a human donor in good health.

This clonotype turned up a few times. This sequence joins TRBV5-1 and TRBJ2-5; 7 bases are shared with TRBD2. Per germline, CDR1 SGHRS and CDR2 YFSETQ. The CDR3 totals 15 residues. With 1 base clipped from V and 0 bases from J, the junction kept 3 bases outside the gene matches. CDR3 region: CASSLPSGNQETQYF. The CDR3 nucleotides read TGCGCCAGCAGCTTGCCTAGCGGTAACCAAGAGACCCAGTACTTC.

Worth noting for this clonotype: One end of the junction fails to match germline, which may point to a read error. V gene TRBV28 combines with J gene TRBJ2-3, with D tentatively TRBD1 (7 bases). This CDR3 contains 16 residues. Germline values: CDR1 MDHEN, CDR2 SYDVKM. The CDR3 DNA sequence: TGTGCCAGCAGTTCCCTCCGGAGGGGGCGCACGGATACGCAGTATTTT. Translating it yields CASSSLRRGRTDTQYF.

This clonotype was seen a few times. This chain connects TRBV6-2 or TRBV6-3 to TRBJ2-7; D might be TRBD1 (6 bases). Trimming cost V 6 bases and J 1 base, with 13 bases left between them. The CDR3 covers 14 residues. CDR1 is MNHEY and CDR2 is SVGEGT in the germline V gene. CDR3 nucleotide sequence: TGTGCCAGCAGCCTCGGGACACATTCCTACGAGCAGTACTTC. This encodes CASSLGTHSYEQYF.

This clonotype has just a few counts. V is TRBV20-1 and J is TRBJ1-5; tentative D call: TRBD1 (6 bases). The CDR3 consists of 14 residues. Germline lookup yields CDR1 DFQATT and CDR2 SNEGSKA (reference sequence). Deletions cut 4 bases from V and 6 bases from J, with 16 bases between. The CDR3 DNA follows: TGCAGTGCTAAGTCGGGGGCCCCCGGTCAGCCCCAGCATTTT. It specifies CSAKSGAPGQPQHF.

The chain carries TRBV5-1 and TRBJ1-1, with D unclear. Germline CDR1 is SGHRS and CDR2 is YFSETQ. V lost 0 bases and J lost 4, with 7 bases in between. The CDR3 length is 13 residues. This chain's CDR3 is CASSLAVATEAFF. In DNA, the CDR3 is TGCGCCAGCAGCTTGGCAGTCGCCACTGAAGCTTTCTTT.

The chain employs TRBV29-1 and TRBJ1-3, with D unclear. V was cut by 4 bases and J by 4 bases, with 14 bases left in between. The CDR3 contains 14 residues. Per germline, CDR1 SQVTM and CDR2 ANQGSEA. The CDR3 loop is CSVVFSWEGNTIYF. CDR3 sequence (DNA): TGCAGCGTTGTTTTCAGTTGGGAAGGAAACACCATATATTTT. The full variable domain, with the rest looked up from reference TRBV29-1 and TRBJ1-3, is SAVISQKPSRDICQRGTSLTIQCQVDSQVTMMFWYRQQPGQSLTLIATANQGSEATYESGFVIDKFPISRPNLTFSTLTVSNMSPEDSSIYLCSVVFSWEGNTIYFGEGSWLTVV.

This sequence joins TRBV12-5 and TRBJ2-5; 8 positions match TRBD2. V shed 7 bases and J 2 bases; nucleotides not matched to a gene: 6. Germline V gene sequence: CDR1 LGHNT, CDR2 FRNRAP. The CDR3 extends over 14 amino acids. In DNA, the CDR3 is TGTGCTAGTGCCCCGGGGGGGGTTCAAGAGACCCAGTACTTC. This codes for CASAPGGVQETQYF.

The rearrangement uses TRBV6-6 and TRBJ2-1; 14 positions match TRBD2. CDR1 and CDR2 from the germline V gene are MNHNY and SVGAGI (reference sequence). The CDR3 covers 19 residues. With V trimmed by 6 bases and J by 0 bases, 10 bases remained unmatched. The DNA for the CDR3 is TGTGCCAGCAGGAAGACCGGGACTAGCGGGGGAAGCTCCTACAATGAGCAGTTCTTC. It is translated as CASRKTGTSGGSSYNEQFF.

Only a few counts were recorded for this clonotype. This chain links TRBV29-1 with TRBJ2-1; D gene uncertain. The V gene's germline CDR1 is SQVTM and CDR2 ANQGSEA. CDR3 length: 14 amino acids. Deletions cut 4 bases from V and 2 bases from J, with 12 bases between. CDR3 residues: CSVAPTFTYNEQFF. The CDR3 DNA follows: TGCAGCGTTGCGCCCACCTTCACCTACAATGAGCAGTTCTTC.

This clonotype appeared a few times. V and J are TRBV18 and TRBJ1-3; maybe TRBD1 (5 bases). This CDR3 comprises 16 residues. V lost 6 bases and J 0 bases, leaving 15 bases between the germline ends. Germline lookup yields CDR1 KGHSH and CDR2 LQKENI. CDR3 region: CASSKSTALSGNTIYF. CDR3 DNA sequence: TGTGCCAGCTCTAAATCGACAGCCCTCTCTGGAAACACCATATATTTT.

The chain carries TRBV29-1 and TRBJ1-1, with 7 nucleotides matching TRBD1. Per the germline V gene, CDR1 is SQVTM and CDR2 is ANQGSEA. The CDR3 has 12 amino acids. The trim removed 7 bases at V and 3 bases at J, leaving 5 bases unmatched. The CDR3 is CSASDRDTEAFF. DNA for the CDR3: TGCAGCGCGAGCGACAGGGACACTGAAGCTTTCTTT. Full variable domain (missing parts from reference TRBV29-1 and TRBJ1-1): SAVISQKPSRDICQRGTSLTIQCQVDSQVTMMFWYRQQPGQSLTLIATANQGSEATYESGFVIDKFPISRPNLTFSTLTVSNMSPEDSSIYLCSASDRDTEAFFGQGTRLTVV.

The DNA of the CDR3 is TGTGCCAGCAGTCATACCTCGGGGCGCGGCGAGAACAAGCAGTTCTTC. It translates to CASSHTSGRGENKQFF. J is TRBJ2-1 and V is TRBV11-2; D might be TRBD1 or TRBD2, each matching 5 bases. Trimming shortened V by 6 bases and J by 11 bases, and 26 bases separated the two germline ends. The CDR3 covers 16 residues. The germline V gene encodes CDR1 SGHAT and CDR2 FQNNGV.

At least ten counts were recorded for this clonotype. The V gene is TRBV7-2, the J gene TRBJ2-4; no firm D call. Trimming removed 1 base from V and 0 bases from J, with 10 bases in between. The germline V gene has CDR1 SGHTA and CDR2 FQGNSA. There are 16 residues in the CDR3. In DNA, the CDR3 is TGTGCCAGCAGCTTAGGCCTACAACTAGCCAAAAACATTCAGTACTTC. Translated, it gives CASSLGLQLAKNIQYF.

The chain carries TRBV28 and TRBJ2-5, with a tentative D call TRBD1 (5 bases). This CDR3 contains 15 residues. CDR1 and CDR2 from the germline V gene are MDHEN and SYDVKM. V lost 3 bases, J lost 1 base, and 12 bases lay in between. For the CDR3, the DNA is TGTGCCAGCAGTTTCCCTAGGGGCCGCCAAGAGACCCAGTACTTC. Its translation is CASSFPRGRQETQYF. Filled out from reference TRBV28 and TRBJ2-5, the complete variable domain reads DVKVTQSSRYLVKRTGEKVFLECVQDMDHENMFWYRQDPGLGLRLIYFSYDVKMKEKGDIPEGYSVSREKKERFSLILESASTNQTSMYLCASSFPRGRQETQYFGPGTRLLVL.

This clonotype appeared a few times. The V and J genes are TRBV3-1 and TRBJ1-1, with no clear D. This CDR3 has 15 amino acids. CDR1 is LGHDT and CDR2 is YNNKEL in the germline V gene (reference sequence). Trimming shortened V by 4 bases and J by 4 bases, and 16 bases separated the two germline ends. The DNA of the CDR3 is TGTGCCAGCAGCCGACCTCAGGCGTCGGCCACTGAAGCTTTCTTT. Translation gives CASSRPQASATEAFF.

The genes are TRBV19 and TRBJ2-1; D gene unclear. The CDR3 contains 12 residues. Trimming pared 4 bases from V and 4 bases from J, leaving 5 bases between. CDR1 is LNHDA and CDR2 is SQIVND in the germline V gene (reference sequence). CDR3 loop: CASSTSYNEQFF. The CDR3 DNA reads TGTGCCAGTAGTACCTCATACAATGAGCAGTTCTTC. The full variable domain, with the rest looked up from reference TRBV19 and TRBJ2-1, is DGGITQSPKYLFRKEGQNVTLSCEQNLNHDAMYWYRQDPGQGLRLIYYSQIVNDFQKGDIAEGYSVSREKKESFPLTVTSAQKNPTAFYLCASSTSYNEQFFGPGTRLTVL.

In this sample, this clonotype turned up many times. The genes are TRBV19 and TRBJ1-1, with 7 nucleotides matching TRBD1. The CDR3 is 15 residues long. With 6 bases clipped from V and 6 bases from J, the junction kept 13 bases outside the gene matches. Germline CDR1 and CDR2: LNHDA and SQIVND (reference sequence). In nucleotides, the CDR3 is TGTGCCAGTAGAGATAACAGGGGAGGCGTGCCTGAAGCTTTCTTT. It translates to CASRDNRGGVPEAFF.

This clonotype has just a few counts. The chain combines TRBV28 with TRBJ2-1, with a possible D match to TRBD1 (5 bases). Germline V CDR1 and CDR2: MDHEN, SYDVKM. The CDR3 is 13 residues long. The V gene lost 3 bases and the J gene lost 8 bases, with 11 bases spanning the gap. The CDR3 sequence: CASSLGPVYEQFF. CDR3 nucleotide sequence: TGTGCCAGCAGTTTGGGGCCAGTCTATGAGCAGTTCTTC.

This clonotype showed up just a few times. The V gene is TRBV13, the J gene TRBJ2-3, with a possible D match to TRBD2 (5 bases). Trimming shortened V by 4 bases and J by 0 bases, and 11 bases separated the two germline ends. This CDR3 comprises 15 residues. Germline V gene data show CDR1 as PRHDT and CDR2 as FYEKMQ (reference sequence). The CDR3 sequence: CASSSFGGSTDTQYF. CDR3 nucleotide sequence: TGTGCCAGCAGCTCGTTCGGAGGTAGCACAGATACGCAGTATTTT.

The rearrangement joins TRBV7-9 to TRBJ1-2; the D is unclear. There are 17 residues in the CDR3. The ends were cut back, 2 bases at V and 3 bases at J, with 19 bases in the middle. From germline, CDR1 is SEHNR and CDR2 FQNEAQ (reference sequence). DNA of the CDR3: TGTGCCAGCAGCTTATTTCCGGAGGGTCCCCTACACTATGGCTACACCTTC. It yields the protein CASSLFPEGPLHYGYTF.

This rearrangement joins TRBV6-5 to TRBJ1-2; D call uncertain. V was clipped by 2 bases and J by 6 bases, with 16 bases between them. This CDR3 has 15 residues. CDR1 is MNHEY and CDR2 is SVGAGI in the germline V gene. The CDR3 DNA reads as TGTGCCAGCAGTTACACTTCGACTGGCCCCCATGGCTACACCTTC. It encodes CASSYTSTGPHGYTF.

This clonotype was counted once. The CDR3 nucleotides are TGCACCAGCAGCCAAGATGCCAGCGGGAGGCCCTACGAGCAGTACTTC. This encodes CTSSQDASGRPYEQYF. This sequence joins TRBV1 and TRBJ2-7. TRBV1 is reported as a pseudogene. CDR3 length: 16 residues.

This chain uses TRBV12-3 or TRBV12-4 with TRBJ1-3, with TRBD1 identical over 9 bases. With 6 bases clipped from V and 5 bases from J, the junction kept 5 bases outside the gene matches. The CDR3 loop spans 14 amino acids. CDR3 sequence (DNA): TGTGCCAGCAGCTGGACAGGGGTTAGAAACACCATATATTTT. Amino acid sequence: CASSWTGVRNTIYF.

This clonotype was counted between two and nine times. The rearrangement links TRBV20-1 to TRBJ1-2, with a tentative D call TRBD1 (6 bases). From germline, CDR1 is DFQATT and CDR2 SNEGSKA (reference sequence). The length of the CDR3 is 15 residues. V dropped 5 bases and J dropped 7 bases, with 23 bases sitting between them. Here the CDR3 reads CSAPHRPGGGGGYTF. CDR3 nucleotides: TGCAGTGCTCCACACAGGCCGGGCGGAGGGGGTGGCTACACCTTC.

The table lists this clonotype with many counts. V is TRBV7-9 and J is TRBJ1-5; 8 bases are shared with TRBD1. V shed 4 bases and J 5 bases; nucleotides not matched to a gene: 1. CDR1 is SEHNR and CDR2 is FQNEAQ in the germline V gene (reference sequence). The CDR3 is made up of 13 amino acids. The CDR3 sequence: CASSSQGDQPQHF. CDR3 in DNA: TGTGCCAGCAGCTCACAGGGGGATCAGCCCCAGCATTTT. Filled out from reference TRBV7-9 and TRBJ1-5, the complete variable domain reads DTGVSQNPRHKITKRGQNVTFRCDPISEHNRLYWYRQTLGQGPEFLTYFQNEAQLEKSRLLSDRFSAERPKGSFSTLEIQRTEQGDSAMYLCASSSQGDQPQHFGDGTRLSIL.

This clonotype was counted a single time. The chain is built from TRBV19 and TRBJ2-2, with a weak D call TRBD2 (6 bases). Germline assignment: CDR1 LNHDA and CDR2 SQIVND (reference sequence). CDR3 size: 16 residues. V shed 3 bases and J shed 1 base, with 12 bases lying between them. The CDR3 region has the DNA TGTGCCAGTAGTATGGCGTGGCGGGAGAACACCGGGGAGCTGTTTTTT. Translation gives CASSMAWRENTGELFF.